The 17 T cell receptor beta chains listed next were all sequenced from one sample in a study of cytomegalovirus exposure and HLA in healthy donors. The PCR employed 60 Vbeta primers together with 13 Jbeta primers. Sequenced by immunoSEQ multiplex PCR; TCRdb stores in-frame clones only, minus some. The sample lists 180,000 or so clones; around three quarters were seen once. Sequencing was performed on PBMCs. The receptors originated from a woman younger than 45 in good health and CMV-seropositive.

CDR3 DNA sequence: TGTGCCAGCAGTTCTCAGGGATCCCAAGAGACCCAGTACTTC. Translating gives CASSSQGSQETQYF. This chain connects TRBV28 to TRBJ2-5; TRBD1 might be the D (5 bases). Trimming took off 4 bases at V and 1 base at J, with 10 bases between the two ends. The germline V gene encodes CDR1 MDHEN and CDR2 SYDVKM. The CDR3 spans 14 residues.

This clone was counted a few times. The chain uses TRBV7-6 and TRBJ2-7; 8 bases agree with TRBD1. Germline CDR1 and CDR2: SGHVS and FNYEAQ. Trimming removed 3 bases from V and 3 bases from J; junction bases left unmatched: 7. The CDR3 runs to 15 residues. This CDR3 reads CASSLNPGQGYEQYF. Written as DNA, the CDR3 is TGTGCCAGCAGCTTGAACCCCGGACAGGGCTACGAGCAGTACTTC.

In its sample, this clone was seen a few times. The J gene is TRBJ2-7, the V gene TRBV7-6, with 8 bases fitting TRBD1. The CDR3 runs 15 residues. The V segment lost 5 bases and the J segment 4 bases; nucleotides outside the gene matches: 10. CDR1 SGHVS and CDR2 FNYEAQ come from the germline V gene. CDR3 sequence (DNA): TGTGCCAGCAGCCCCGGACAGGGTTCGATGTACGAGCAGTACTTC. Its translation: CASSPGQGSMYEQYF.

This clone was seen more than once but under ten times. J is TRBJ2-7 and V is TRBV15; 7 bases line up with TRBD1. Germline V lookup: CDR1 LNHNV, CDR2 YYDKDF (reference sequence). There are 14 residues in the CDR3. The J segment lost 0 bases and the V segment lost 1 base, leaving 0 bases of the junction unmatched. The CDR3 loop is CATSRGDSSYEQYF. The CDR3 DNA follows: TGTGCCACCAGCAGAGGGGACAGCTCCTACGAGCAGTACTTC.

The chain employs TRBV5-4 and TRBJ2-2; the match to TRBD1 covers 11 bases. Germline V gene sequence: CDR1 SGHNT, CDR2 YYREEE (reference sequence). The CDR3 extends over 17 amino acids. V was pared by 5 bases and J by 4 bases, with 10 bases of the junction left unmatched. Written as DNA, the CDR3 is TGTGCCAGCAGGTTCGGACAGGGGGCGCGGATCACCGGGGAGCTGTTTTTT. This encodes CASRFGQGARITGELFF. The full variable domain, with the rest looked up from reference TRBV5-4 and TRBJ2-2, is ETGVTQSPTHLIKTRGQQVTLRCSSQSGHNTVSWYQQALGQGPQFIFQYYREEENGRGNFPPRFSGLQFPNYSSELNVNALELDDSALYLCASRFGQGARITGELFFGEGSRLTVL.

This clone was observed a single time. This chain connects TRBV9 to TRBJ1-3; tentatively, D is TRBD1 (6 bases). Germline-derived CDR1 and CDR2 are SGDLS and YYNGEE. Trimming left V 1 base short and J 2 bases short, with 16 bases between. The CDR3 runs to 17 residues. The CDR3 DNA reads TGTGCCAGCAGCGTAATGTCCACACAGGGAACTGGAAACACCATATATTTT. Protein sequence: CASSVMSTQGTGNTIYF.

CDR3 DNA sequence: TGTGCCAGCAGTTCAGCGGCGGGGGGCTTCAATGAGCAGTTCTTC. Translated: CASSSAAGGFNEQFF. This chain uses TRBV28 with TRBJ2-1, with 8 bases aligning to TRBD2. Germline CDR1 MDHEN, CDR2 SYDVKM. Trimming at V came to 4 bases and at J to 6 bases, leaving 8 bases not matched to a gene. This CDR3 spans 15 amino acids.

The gene calls are TRBV5-4 and TRBJ2-7; D may be TRBD1 (6 bases). V dropped 0 bases and J dropped 6 bases, with 10 bases sitting between them. The CDR3 consists of 13 residues. Germline V CDR1 and CDR2: SGHNT, YYREEE (reference sequence). The CDR3 DNA follows: TGTGCCAGCAGCTTGGACAGGGAAACCGAGCAGTACTTC. It is translated as CASSLDRETEQYF.

V usage is TRBV10-3 and J usage is TRBJ2-7, with TRBD1 matching over 7 bases. This CDR3 has 14 amino acids. The germline gives CDR1 ENHRY, CDR2 SYGVKD. The J segment lost 11 bases and the V segment lost 2 bases, leaving 12 bases of the junction unmatched. CDR3 nucleotides: TGTGCCATCAGTGAGCAGACAGGGACGGTACTCGAGTACTTC. This encodes CAISEQTGTVLEYF.

The chain uses TRBV5-8 and TRBJ2-1; a weak D match, TRBD1 (5 bases). CDR3 length: 14 residues. Germline CDR1 and CDR2: SGHTS and YDEGEE. Trimming removed 5 bases from V and 0 bases from J, with 9 bases in between. Here the CDR3 DNA reads TGTGCCAGCAGACACAGGATCTCCTACAATGAGCAGTTCTTC. It encodes CASRHRISYNEQFF.

The gene calls are TRBV28 and TRBJ1-6; a weak D match, TRBD1 (5 bases). The CDR3 spans 15 residues. V was clipped by 5 bases and J by 10 bases, with 18 bases between them. The germline V gene encodes CDR1 MDHEN and CDR2 SYDVKM. This CDR3 reads CASSHTGGVWSPLHF. DNA of the CDR3: TGTGCCAGCAGTCACACGGGGGGAGTATGGTCACCCCTCCACTTT.

The genes are TRBV5-1 and TRBJ2-7; TRBD2 matches at 9 bases. Germline CDR1 and CDR2: SGHRS and YFSETQ. The trim removed 4 bases at V and 2 bases at J, leaving 4 bases unmatched. There are 14 residues in the CDR3. The CDR3 nucleotides read TGCGCCAGCAGCCGGACTAGCGAGGCCTACGAGCAGTACTTC. Translation: CASSRTSEAYEQYF.

This rearrangement joins TRBV7-8 to TRBJ1-6; D remains unclear. CDR1 and CDR2 from the germline V gene are SGHVS and FQNEAQ. The CDR3 totals 17 residues. The V and J ends lost 4 bases and 5 bases respectively, with 18 bases between them. This CDR3 reads CASSSPGGLPNNSPLHF. DNA for the CDR3: TGTGCCAGCAGCTCCCCGGGAGGACTGCCGAATAATTCACCCCTCCACTTT.

This chain joins TRBV6-5 and TRBJ2-7; 8 bases agree with TRBD2. V lost 1 base and J lost 6; bases outside the gene matches: 8. This CDR3 contains 15 residues. Germline V lookup: CDR1 MNHEY, CDR2 SVGAGI. The DNA for the CDR3 is TGTGCCAGCAGTTACTTGGCCGACGGACTAGCCGAGCAGTACTTC. Protein: CASSYLADGLAEQYF.

This chain links TRBV29-1 with TRBJ1-1, with D maybe TRBD1 (5 bases). The CDR3 length is 14 residues. In germline, CDR1 is SQVTM, CDR2 ANQGSEA. The ends were cut back, 3 bases at V and 6 bases at J, with 17 bases in the middle. In DNA form, the CDR3 reads TGCAGCGTTGAGGAGGGAAGCAGGGCTTCTGAAGCTTTCTTT. Translation: CSVEEGSRASEAFF.

This chain's CDR3 is CASSQEDRGAYNEQFF. CDR3 coding DNA: TGCGCCAGCAGCCAAGAGGACAGGGGGGCCTACAATGAGCAGTTCTTC. This rearrangement joins TRBV4-3 to TRBJ2-1, with TRBD1 matching over 10 bases. V lost 0 bases, J lost 2 bases, and 1 base stayed unmatched. The CDR3 has 16 residues. Germline CDR1 and CDR2: LGHNA and YSLEER.

The chain links TRBV7-9 to TRBJ1-1, with 7 bases identical to TRBD1. The CDR3 totals 13 residues. The germline V gene encodes CDR1 SEHNR and CDR2 FQNEAQ (reference sequence). The DNA of the CDR3 is TGTGCAGGGGGCGCAGGTGCTTACACTGAAGCTTTCTTT. It yields the protein CAGGAGAYTEAFF.